Presented here are 8 T cell receptor beta chains from one specimen sequenced in a study of blood T cell repertoires in COVID-19 (dated by TCRdb to about 2020). The library came from the immunoSEQ multiplex PCR assay. The clones in this table, taken by TCRdb from immuneACCESS, are in-frame only. Not every clone is retained; where verified, under half of the shortfall comes from an unresolved V gene, and the cause of the rest is unknown. Counted in this sample were some 240,000 clones; 85% to 90% of them appeared once. Of the sample, approximately 5% is held by the ten largest clones. Sequenced: peripheral blood. Receptors were obtained from a woman in her 40s who had recovered from COVID-19.

V usage is TRBV6-5 and J usage is TRBJ1-4, with D perhaps matching TRBD1 (6 bases). CDR1 MNHEY and CDR2 SVGAGI come from the germline V gene. Trimming took 6 bases from V and 0 from J, leaving 11 bases between them. There are 15 residues in the CDR3. The CDR3 nucleotides are TGTGCCAGCAGGCCGTCAGGGGCAACTAATGAAAAACTGTTTTTT. It translates to CASRPSGATNEKLFF.

The chain is built from TRBV2 and TRBJ1-2; 8 bases are a match to TRBD1. This CDR3 spans 14 amino acids. V gave up 5 bases and J gave up 4 bases; unmatched junction bases: 6. In germline, CDR1 is SNHLY, CDR2 FYNNEI. The CDR3 nucleotides read TGTGCCAGCAGTCAGCAGGGGGCAACCTATGGCTACACCTTC. Protein product: CASSQQGATYGYTF.

Comment on this clone: Other DNA sequences in this specimen translate into the identical CDR3. The rearrangement uses TRBV29-1 and TRBJ2-1, with TRBD2 matching 11 bases. V lost 7 bases, J lost 0 bases, and 5 bases stayed unmatched. CDR3 length: 15 amino acids. CDR1 and CDR2 from the germline V gene are SQVTM and ANQGSEA. The CDR3 spells CSAGTSGSSYNEQFF. CDR3 nucleotide sequence: TGCAGCGCCGGGACTAGCGGAAGCTCCTACAATGAGCAGTTCTTC.

The chain employs TRBV12-3 or TRBV12-4 and TRBJ1-4; 7 nucleotides align to TRBD1. J was trimmed by 4 bases and V by 4 bases; bases with no gene match: 0. This CDR3 region has 13 residues. In nucleotides, the CDR3 is TGTGCCAGCAGTTGGGACAGTAATGAAAAACTGTTTTTT. Translating it yields CASSWDSNEKLFF.

CDR3 in amino acids: CASSEGRDSLIRQPQHF. The CDR3 DNA is TGTGCCAGCAGTGAAGGCCGGGACAGCCTTATCCGTCAGCCCCAGCATTTT. This chain links TRBV6-1 with TRBJ1-5, with 7 nucleotides matching TRBD1. The CDR3 runs 17 residues. Germline lookup yields CDR1 MNHNS and CDR2 SASEGT. V dropped 1 base and J dropped 6; count of bases not matched to a gene: 12.

The chain recombines TRBV6-1 with TRBJ1-4, with D unresolved. V lost 0 bases to trimming and J lost 4 bases, with 6 bases between them. CDR3 length: 14 residues. Germline lookup yields CDR1 MNHNS and CDR2 SASEGT. The CDR3 nucleotides read TGTGCCAGCAGTGAAGCAGGGAGTAATGAAAAACTGTTTTTT. It yields the protein CASSEAGSNEKLFF.

This clone came up once. The chain carries TRBV19 and TRBJ2-5; 15 bases fit TRBD2. J lost 5 bases, V lost 3 bases, and 7 bases had no gene match. This CDR3 has 17 amino acids. Germline CDR1 LNHDA, CDR2 SQIVND (reference sequence). The CDR3 nucleotides are TGTGCCAGTAGTATCCCGGGACTAGCGGGGGGATCGGAGACCCAGTACTTC. Encoded protein: CASSIPGLAGGSETQYF.

The genes are TRBV7-2 and TRBJ1-5; 7 bases line up with TRBD1. Germline V gene lookup returns CDR1 SGHTA and CDR2 FQGNSA. This CDR3 spans 13 amino acids. V lost 1 base to trimming and J lost 9 bases; unmatched junction nucleotides: 3. The CDR3 here is CASSLGQGRPQHF. CDR3 DNA: TGTGCCAGCAGCTTAGGACAGGGTCGGCCCCAGCATTTT.